The clone carrying this TCR beta chain turned up a few times. Its specificity is unknown. Quantitative 5'-RACE with molecular barcodes generated TCR beta libraries. TCRdb independently ran MiXCR on the 5' RACE reads; one entry per CDR3 protein. Of roughly 130,000 distinct CDR3 sequences listed, around 13% were seen once; the top ten hold about 3%. The sample is drawn from a study of CD8 T cells in ankylosing spondylitis. Germline values: CDR1 KGHSH, CDR2 LQKENI. With V trimmed by 4 bases and J by 1 base, 12 bases remained unmatched. The CDR3 is 18 residues long. Findings and caveats of the study: Disease-linked clones, CD8+, were relatively rare in peripheral blood. Disease-linked clones were reportedly significantly enriched in matched ankylosing spondylitis synovial fluid. Characteristic, it appeared, of ankylosing spondylitis blood was a TCR beta motif of 7 or 8 highly homologous variants.

The sequence was obtained from a female donor with ankylosing spondylitis or in good health (not recorded which). Sequences were obtained from blood, either unsorted or a sorted T cell fraction (not recorded which). The chain joins TRBV18 to TRBJ2-5, with TRBD2 matching over 10 bases. In DNA, the CDR3 is TGTGCCAGCTCACGGGAATTTTTGGCTAGCGGGAGCCAAGAGACCCAGTACTTC. It is translated as CASSREFLASGSQETQYF.